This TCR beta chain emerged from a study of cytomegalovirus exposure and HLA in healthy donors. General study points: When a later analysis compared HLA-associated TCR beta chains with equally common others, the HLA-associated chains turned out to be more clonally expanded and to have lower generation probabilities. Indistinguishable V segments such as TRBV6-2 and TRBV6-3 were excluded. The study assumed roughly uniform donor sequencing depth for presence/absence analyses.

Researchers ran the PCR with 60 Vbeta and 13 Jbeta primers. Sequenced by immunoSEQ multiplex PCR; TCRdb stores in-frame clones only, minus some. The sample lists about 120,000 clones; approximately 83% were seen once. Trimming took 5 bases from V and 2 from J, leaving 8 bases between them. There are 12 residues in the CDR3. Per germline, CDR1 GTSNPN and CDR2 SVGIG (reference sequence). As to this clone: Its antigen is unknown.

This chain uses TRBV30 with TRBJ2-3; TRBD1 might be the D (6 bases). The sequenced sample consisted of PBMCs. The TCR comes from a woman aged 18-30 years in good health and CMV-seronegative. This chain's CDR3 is CAWGGFTDTQYF. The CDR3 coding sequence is TGTGCCTGGGGGGGCTTCACAGATACGCAGTATTTT.